Presented here are 6 T cell receptor beta chains from one specimen sequenced in a study of cytomegalovirus exposure and HLA in healthy donors. The PCR contained 60 Vbeta and 13 Jbeta primers. Data came from immunoSEQ multiplex PCR; TCRdb stores just in-frame clones and leaves some out. The table for this sample gives some 110,000 clones. Sequencing was performed on PBMCs. These receptors all come from a man aged 30-40 years in good health and CMV-seronegative.

The chain employs TRBV2 and TRBJ2-5; TRBD1 is a possible D gene (6 bases). This CDR3 is 13 amino acids long. Germline CDR1 is SNHLY and CDR2 is FYNNEI. Trimming removed 5 bases at V and 2 bases at J, with 9 bases between. CDR3 DNA: TGTGCCAGCAGTCGGGACACACAAGAGACCCAGTACTTC. Its protein is CASSRDTQETQYF.

This chain links TRBV30 with TRBJ2-3, with 7 bases fitting TRBD2. The ends lost 6 bases at V and 4 bases at J; junction bases unmatched: 4. CDR1 GTSNPN and CDR2 SVGIG come from the germline V gene (reference sequence). This CDR3 contains 12 residues. DNA of the CDR3: TGTGCCTGTTGGGGAGGGGCAGATACGCAGTATTTT. As protein: CACWGGADTQYF.

The chain couples TRBV7-9 to TRBJ2-7; the D gene is possibly TRBD1 (5 bases). V lost 5 bases and J lost 2, with 19 bases in between. This CDR3 is built from 16 residues. The germline CDR1 and CDR2 sequences are SEHNR and FQNEAQ (reference sequence). This CDR3 is CASSLAGPIYTYEQYF. The CDR3 bases are TGTGCCAGCAGCCTGGCAGGGCCCATCTACACCTACGAGCAGTACTTC.

V usage is TRBV7-2 and J usage is TRBJ1-1; TRBD1 agrees at 7 bases. V gave up 1 base and J gave up 2 bases; unmatched junction bases: 10. Germline V gene sequence: CDR1 SGHTA, CDR2 FQGNSA. CDR3 size: 17 residues. The CDR3 DNA reads as TGTGCCAGCAGCTTAGTGGCGAACAGGGGTCCCAACACTGAAGCTTTCTTT. Its translation is CASSLVANRGPNTEAFF.

This sequence joins TRBV7-2 and TRBJ1-4; D is perhaps TRBD1 (5 bases). The germline V gene encodes CDR1 SGHTA and CDR2 FQGNSA. The CDR3 is 14 residues long. Trimming took 2 bases from V and 6 from J, leaving 10 bases between them. The CDR3 DNA reads TGTGCCAGCAGCTTACCAGGGAGGGATGAAAAACTGTTTTTT. As protein: CASSLPGRDEKLFF.

J is TRBJ1-3 and V is TRBV29-1; 9 bases are a match to TRBD1. Trimming cost V 6 bases and J 0 bases; bases outside gene matches: 9. CDR1 is SQVTM and CDR2 is ANQGSEA in the germline V gene. This CDR3 is 16 amino acids long. The CDR3 bases are TGCAGCGTGGGACAGGGTATTAATGGCTCTGGAAACACCATATATTTT. Its protein is CSVGQGINGSGNTIYF.